This T cell receptor beta chain was captured in a study of OX40 agonist ivuxolimab in advanced cancers. For the study at large: Patients received the agonistic anti-OX40 (CD134) antibody ivuxolimab.

Data came from immunoSEQ multiplex PCR; TCRdb stores just in-frame clones and leaves some out. The data hold approximately 60,000 clones, with 77% observed a single time. Germline CDR1 reads MNHEY; CDR2 reads SMNVEV (reference sequence). The V gene lost 4 bases and the J gene lost 0 bases, with 10 bases spanning the gap. The length of the CDR3 is 15 residues. Sequencing used CD4+ or CD8+ T cells sorted from blood, obtained in a trial of the OX40 agonist ivuxolimab. The V gene is TRBV27, the J gene TRBJ1-3; D is undetermined. The clonotype comes from an adult with an advanced solid tumor such as melanoma, head and neck, liver or kidney cancer. For the CDR3, the DNA is TGTGCCAGCAGTTCGACACTTACCTCTGGAAACACCATATATTTT. It translates to CASSSTLTSGNTIYF.